This is a list of T cell receptor beta chains from one sample in a study of vaccination effects on CD4 cells after COVID-19. Produced via immunoSEQ multiplex PCR; TCRdb's table is partial and in-frame only. Of 77,000 or so clones in the sample, about 79% are singletons; the top ten hold over 9.5%. These receptors have no known antigen. This material consisted of CD4+ T cells from PBMCs cultured with SARS-CoV-2 spike peptides, taken before COVID-19 vaccination. Receptor source: a human donor who received a COVID-19 vaccine. The CDR3 runs from the conserved cysteine through the conserved F or W.

cdr3_length	j_call	v_call	cdr3_aa
15	TRBJ1-2	TRBV6-2/TRBV6-3	CASSYTGTPIQGYTF
15	TRBJ1-2	TRBV24-1	CATSDPGRNNYGYTF
15	TRBJ2-3	TRBV18	CASSPWGTSTDTQYF
14	TRBJ2-1	TRBV6-6	CASSKTGLMNEQFF
14	TRBJ2-3	TRBV5-1	CANSLSQVTDTQYF
16	TRBJ1-1	TRBV3-1/TRBV3-2	CASSLLGQGGKAEAFF
15	TRBJ1-2	TRBV14	CASSHQPGPPYGYTF
14	TRBJ1-2	TRBV6-5	CASIREVYDYGYTF
15	TRBJ1-5	TRBV5-5	CASSLVPGLKQPQHF
15	TRBJ1-5	TRBV10-3	CAISESGGGNQPQHF
13	TRBJ2-5	TRBV7-2	CASSPRRDETQYF
15	TRBJ1-3	TRBV5-1	CASMGRGQGGNTIYF
15	TRBJ2-2	TRBV30	CAWSASGGETGELFF
13	TRBJ2-1	TRBV6-4	CASSDSGYNEQFF